This is a list of T cell receptor beta chains from one sample in a study of a mutant IDH1 vaccine in newly diagnosed glioma. Using immunoSEQ multiplex PCR, the repertoire was profiled, and TCRdb retains in-frame clones only, with some absent. The sample contains approximately 60,000 clones, roughly 80% of which appear only once. No antigen has been assigned to these receptors. The specimen comprised PBMCs, sampled from a glioma patient whose treatment included an IDH1 peptide vaccine. The receptors here all came from a woman aged 18-29 years with glioma. Some clones in this sample may be carry-over from other donors' samples. The CDR3 runs from the conserved cysteine through the conserved F or W. A D gene is named only where the DNA matches it firmly. Clone size is stated in some rows and not others, as once, few, many or a class when expanded.

clone size	D gene	V gene	J gene	CDR3 length	CDR3 protein	CDR3 DNA
-	-	TRBV5-1	TRBJ2-7	14	CASRSGTLYYEQYF	TGCGCCAGCAGGTCCGGGACTTTATACTACGAGCAGTACTTC
-	TRBD1	TRBV2	TRBJ2-5	17	CASRRGVTGEGRETQYF	TGTGCCAGCAGACGAGGGGTTACAGGGGAAGGGCGAGAGACCCAGTACTTC
once	TRBD1	TRBV7-2	TRBJ2-3	15	CASSSGQGDTDTQYF	TGTGCCAGCAGCTCCGGACAGGGAGACACAGATACGCAGTATTTT
-	-	TRBV9	TRBJ1-1	15	CASSVGGRGNTEAFF	TGTGCCAGCAGCGTAGGGGGGCGGGGGAACACTGAAGCTTTCTTT
-	-	TRBV12-5	TRBJ2-5	13	CASGLELQETQYF	TGTGCTAGTGGTTTGGAGCTCCAAGAGACCCAGTACTTC
-	-	TRBV7-7	TRBJ2-2	14	CASSLKENTGELFF	TGTGCCAGCAGCTTGAAAGAGAACACCGGGGAGCTGTTTTTT
-	-	TRBV4-3	TRBJ1-3	16	CASSQEGDISGNTIYF	TGCGCCAGCAGCCAAGAGGGCGACATCTCTGGAAACACCATATATTTT
-	-	TRBV27	TRBJ1-5	15	CASSPPQYSNQPQHF	TGTGCCAGCAGTCCCCCACAGTATAGCAATCAGCCCCAGCATTTT
-	-	TRBV23-1	TRBJ2-7	15	CASSRTNVRGGEQYF	TGCGCCAGCAGTCGCACGAATGTAAGGGGGGGCGAGCAGTACTTC
once	-	TRBV14	TRBJ1-2	15	CASSQEGFPNYGYTF	TGTGCCAGCAGCCAAGAAGGGTTCCCTAACTATGGCTACACCTTC
once	TRBD1	TRBV7-2	TRBJ1-1	13	CASSSQGATEAFF	TGTGCCAGCAGCTCACAGGGGGCGACTGAAGCTTTCTTT
-	-	TRBV7-9	TRBJ1-1	15	CASTPGESGNTEAFF	TGTGCCAGCACCCCGGGGGAGTCGGGGAACACTGAAGCTTTCTTT
-	-	TRBV5-1	TRBJ1-3	14	CASSLEGTGNTIYF	TGCGCCAGCAGCTTGGAGGGGACTGGAAACACCATATATTTT
-	-	TRBV7-2	TRBJ2-7	15	CASSFKARGIYEQYF	TGTGCCAGCAGCTTCAAGGCACGGGGCATCTACGAGCAGTACTTC
-	TRBD1	TRBV7-9	TRBJ2-7	17	CASSPFYRGSPSYEQYF	TGTGCCAGCAGCCCCTTTTACAGGGGGTCTCCATCCTACGAGCAGTACTTC
-	-	TRBV10-3	TRBJ2-5	20	CAISESSQGFAGDAGETQYF	TGTGCCATCAGTGAGTCGAGTCAGGGGTTCGCGGGAGACGCAGGAGAGACCCAGTACTTC
-	-	TRBV6-5	TRBJ2-3	13	CASSPRARGSQYF	TGTGCCAGCAGTCCACGGGCCCGCGGGTCGCAGTATTTT
-	-	TRBV5-5	TRBJ2-7	13	CASSWDQSYEQYF	TGTGCCAGCAGCTGGGACCAATCCTACGAGCAGTACTTC
-	-	TRBV9	TRBJ2-1	15	CASGGLRGSYNEQFF	TGTGCCAGTGGGGGGTTGCGGGGCTCCTACAATGAGCAGTTCTTC
-	-	TRBV28	TRBJ1-5	15	CASSFRSNSNQPQHF	TGTGCCAGCAGTTTTCGGTCTAATAGCAATCAGCCCCAGCATTTT
-	-	TRBV6-5	TRBJ2-5	15	CASSYSVLFQETQYF	TGTGCCAGCAGTTACTCGGTGCTTTTTCAAGAGACCCAGTACTTC
-	-	TRBV14	TRBJ1-6	17	CASSQEMGISYNSPLHF	TGTGCCAGCAGCCAAGAAATGGGGATCTCCTATAATTCACCCCTCCACTTT
-	-	TRBV4-1	TRBJ2-1	12	CASSLMADEQFF	TGCGCCAGCAGCCTTATGGCGGATGAGCAGTTCTTC
-	TRBD2	TRBV7-3	TRBJ2-3	15	CASSPSSGAADTQYF	TGTGCCAGCAGCCCCTCCAGCGGGGCCGCAGATACGCAGTATTTT
-	-	TRBV6-5	TRBJ1-1	15	CASSYSTTGNTEAFF	TGTGCCAGCAGTTACTCGACTACAGGGAACACTGAAGCTTTCTTT
-	-	TRBV18	TRBJ2-2	15	CASSPDLFAPGELFF	TGTGCCAGCTCTCCGGACTTATTTGCTCCCGGGGAGCTGTTTTTT
-	-	TRBV18	TRBJ1-2	17	CASSPGGVNGANYGYTF	TGTGCCAGCTCACCGGGCGGCGTTAATGGGGCTAACTATGGCTACACCTTC
-	TRBD1	TRBV7-8	TRBJ2-7	14	CASSLVAGGHEQYF	TGTGCCAGCAGCTTAGTGGCAGGGGGCCACGAGCAGTACTTC
-	-	TRBV5-4	TRBJ2-4	15	CASSTQRGAKNIQYF	TGTGCCAGCAGCACCCAAAGGGGAGCCAAAAACATTCAGTACTTC
-	-	TRBV6-4	TRBJ1-5	15	CASSDSAGGNQPQHF	TGTGCCAGCAGTGACTCGGCAGGGGGCAATCAGCCCCAGCATTTT
-	TRBD2	TRBV7-2	TRBJ2-5	15	CASSVLAGGRETQYF	TGTGCCAGCAGCGTACTAGCGGGGGGGCGAGAGACCCAGTACTTC
-	TRBD2	TRBV6-1	TRBJ2-1	16	CASSEDLAGGYNEQFF	TGTGCCAGCAGTGAAGACCTAGCGGGAGGTTATAATGAGCAGTTCTTC
-	TRBD1	TRBV15	TRBJ1-1	14	CATSTGGLGTEAFF	TGTGCCACCAGCACAGGGGGCTTGGGCACTGAAGCTTTCTTT
-	TRBD2	TRBV9	TRBJ2-1	15	CASSGVIAGGLEQFF	TGTGCCAGCAGCGGGGTTATAGCGGGAGGGCTTGAGCAGTTCTTC
-	-	TRBV29-1	TRBJ2-7	10	CSVATYEQYF	TGCAGCGTCGCGACCTACGAGCAGTACTTC
-	TRBD1	TRBV30	TRBJ1-5	17	CAWSILGQGALSQPQHF	TGTGCCTGGAGTATACTCGGACAGGGGGCCCTCAGTCAGCCCCAGCATTTT
-	-	TRBV19	TRBJ1-2	15	CASSIVGFEGGGYTF	TGTGCCAGTAGTATAGTCGGGTTTGAAGGCGGAGGCTACACCTTC
-	-	TRBV6-6	TRBJ1-1	14	CASSYSGGNTEAFF	TGTGCCAGCAGTTACTCGGGGGGGAACACTGAAGCTTTCTTT
-	TRBD1	TRBV14	TRBJ2-7	14	CASSQVRDRGEQYF	TGTGCCAGCAGCCAGGTTCGGGACAGGGGCGAGCAGTACTTC
-	-	TRBV7-8	TRBJ1-5	17	CASSLGLGRVANQPQHF	TGTGCCAGCAGCTTAGGTCTCGGCAGGGTCGCCAATCAGCCCCAGCATTTT
-	-	TRBV6-1	TRBJ2-1	16	CASSGSQGGLWNEQFF	TGTGCCAGCAGTGGTTCACAGGGAGGGTTGTGGAATGAGCAGTTCTTC
-	-	TRBV4-2	TRBJ1-5	14	CASVNRVRNQPQHF	TGTGCCAGCGTCAACAGGGTGCGCAATCAGCCCCAGCATTTT
-	-	TRBV5-6	TRBJ1-5	15	CASSLAGYRDQPQHF	TGTGCCAGCAGCTTGGCGGGATACAGGGATCAGCCCCAGCATTTT
few	-	TRBV6-4	TRBJ1-6	14	CASSERGYNSPLHF	TGTGCCAGCAGTGAACGGGGCTATAATTCACCCCTCCACTTT
-	-	TRBV5-4	TRBJ2-2	16	CASSLARRKNTGELFF	TGTGCCAGCAGCTTGGCCCGCAGGAAGAACACCGGGGAGCTGTTTTTT
-	-	TRBV4-2	TRBJ1-6	12	CASSQDYSPLHF	TGTGCCAGCAGCCAAGATTACTCACCCCTCCACTTT
-	-	TRBV10-3	TRBJ2-2	14	CAINGGSMTGELFF	TGTGCCATCAATGGGGGCAGTATGACCGGGGAGCTGTTTTTT
-	-	TRBV4-1	TRBJ2-7	15	CASSQAPSGPYEQYF	TGCGCCAGCAGCCAAGCTCCAAGCGGCCCCTACGAGCAGTACTTC
-	-	TRBV19	TRBJ2-1	17	CASSIGVRAEPPNEQFF	TGTGCCAGTAGTATTGGGGTACGAGCGGAGCCTCCCAATGAGCAGTTCTTC
-	-	TRBV7-3	TRBJ2-3	16	CASSQGQGVRTDTQYF	TGTGCCAGCAGCCAGGGTCAGGGAGTCAGGACAGATACGCAGTATTTT
-	-	TRBV19	TRBJ2-1	13	CASRTTGGDEQFF	TGTGCCAGTAGGACCACTGGGGGTGATGAGCAGTTCTTC
-	-	TRBV30	TRBJ2-1	13	CAWSSSSYNEQFF	TGTGCCTGGAGTAGTAGCTCCTACAATGAGCAGTTCTTC
-	-	TRBV9	TRBJ2-5	13	CASSVAGKETQYF	TGTGCCAGCAGCGTAGCTGGGAAAGAGACCCAGTACTTC
-	TRBD1	TRBV6-6	TRBJ1-6	13	CAIRDRDSSPLHF	TGTGCCATCCGAGACAGGGATTCTTCACCCCTCCACTTT
-	TRBD2	TRBV6-1	TRBJ2-7	15	CASSEETSGAYEQYF	TGTGCCAGCAGTGAAGAAACTAGCGGGGCCTACGAGCAGTACTTC